This T cell receptor (beta chain) was recorded in a study of early T cells in non-severe SARS-CoV-2 infection. This clonotype appeared a few times. TCRdb analysed the 5' RACE reads with MiXCR anew, one entry per CDR3 protein. The sample has around 81,000 distinct CDR3 sequences; 13% to 15% are singletons. This CDR3 contains 16 residues. The junction had 7 bases not matched to a gene; V was cut back by 7 bases and J by 4 bases. This receptor was obtained from an adult who was a healthcare worker with PCR-confirmed SARS-CoV-2 infection or an uninfected control (not recorded which). The sequencing sample was made of whole blood. This chain uses TRBV12-3 or TRBV12-4 with TRBJ2-6, with 10 positions matching TRBD1. The chain's CDR3 is CASTLGTGDGANVLTF. CDR3 coding DNA: TGTGCCAGCACCCTCGGGACAGGGGACGGGGCCAACGTCCTGACTTTC.